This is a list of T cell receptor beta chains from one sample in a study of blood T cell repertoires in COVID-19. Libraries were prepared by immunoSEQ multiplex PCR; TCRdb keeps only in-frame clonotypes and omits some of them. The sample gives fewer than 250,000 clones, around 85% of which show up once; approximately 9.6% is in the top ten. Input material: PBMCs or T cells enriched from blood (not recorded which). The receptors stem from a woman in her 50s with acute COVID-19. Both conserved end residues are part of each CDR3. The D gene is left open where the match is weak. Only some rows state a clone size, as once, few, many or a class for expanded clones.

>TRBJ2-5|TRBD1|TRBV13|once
CASSVWTGQETQYF
TGTGCCAGCAGCGTCTGGACAGGCCAAGAGACCCAGTACTTC
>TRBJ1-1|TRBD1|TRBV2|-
CASRRDSLNTEAFF
TGTGCCAGCAGAAGGGACAGCTTGAACACTGAAGCTTTCTTT
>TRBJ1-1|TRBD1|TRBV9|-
CASSVGDRAEAFF
TGTGCCAGCAGCGTAGGGGACAGGGCGGAAGCTTTCTTT
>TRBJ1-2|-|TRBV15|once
CATSRDVGEWYGYTF
TGTGCCACCAGCAGAGATGTAGGGGAATGGTATGGCTACACCTTC
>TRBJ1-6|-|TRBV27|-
CASSPRGPLNSPLHF
TGTGCCAGCAGCCCTCGCGGCCCCCTTAATTCACCCCTCCACTTT
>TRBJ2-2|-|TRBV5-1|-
CASSPEVRGTGELFF
TGCGCCAGCAGTCCGGAGGTCCGGGGCACCGGGGAGCTGTTTTTT
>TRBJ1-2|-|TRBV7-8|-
CASSLGAANYGYTF
TGTGCCAGCAGCTTAGGGGCAGCTAACTATGGCTACACCTTC
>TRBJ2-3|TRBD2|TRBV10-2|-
CASSAAGGQGDTQYF
TGCGCCAGCAGTGCAGCGGGGGGCCAGGGGGATACGCAGTATTTT
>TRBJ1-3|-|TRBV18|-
CASSPFSDLSSGNTIYF
TGTGCCAGCTCACCATTCAGCGACCTCAGCTCTGGAAACACCATATATTTT
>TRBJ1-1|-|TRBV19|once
CASSIGGKNTEAFF
TGTGCCAGTAGTATAGGCGGGAAGAACACTGAAGCTTTCTTT
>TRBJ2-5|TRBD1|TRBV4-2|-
CASSQDKDRGLTQYF
TGTGCCAGCAGCCAAGACAAGGACAGGGGACTTACCCAGTACTTC
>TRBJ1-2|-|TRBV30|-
CASTDNYGYTF
TGTGCCTCGACAGACAACTATGGCTACACCTTC
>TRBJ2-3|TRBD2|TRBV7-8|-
CAISGLAFSDTQYF
TGTGCCATCTCGGGACTAGCGTTTTCAGATACGCAGTATTTT
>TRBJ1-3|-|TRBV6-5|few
CASTPDFSGNTIYF
TGTGCCAGCACCCCAGACTTCTCTGGAAACACCATATATTTT
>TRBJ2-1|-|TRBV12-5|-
CASGLQTGYDEQFF
TGTGCTAGTGGTTTGCAAACAGGGTACGATGAGCAGTTCTTC
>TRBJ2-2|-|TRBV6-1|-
CASSEGLSGELFF
TGTGCCAGCAGTGAAGGACTATCGGGGGAGCTGTTTTTT
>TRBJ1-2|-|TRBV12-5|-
CASSQGEDGYTF
TGTGCTAGTAGCCAAGGAGAGGATGGCTACACCTTC
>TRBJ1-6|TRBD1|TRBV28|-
CASKEGAPSPPLHF
TGTGCCAGCAAGGAGGGGGCCCCTAGCCCACCCCTCCACTTT
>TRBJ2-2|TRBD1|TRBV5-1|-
CASSLLTGGNTGELFF
TGCGCCAGCAGCTTGCTGACAGGGGGCAACACCGGGGAGCTGTTTTTT
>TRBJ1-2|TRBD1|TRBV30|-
CAAKGGQVPGYTF
TGTGCCGCTAAGGGGGGACAGGTTCCTGGCTACACCTTC
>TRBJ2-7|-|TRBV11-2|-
CASSLVSNEQYF
TGTGCCAGCAGCTTAGTTAGCAACGAGCAGTACTTC
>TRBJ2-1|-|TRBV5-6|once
CASSLGQGFLSYNEQFF
TGTGCCAGCAGCTTGGGGCAGGGGTTTCTCTCCTACAATGAGCAGTTCTTC
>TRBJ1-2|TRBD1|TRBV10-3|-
CAISEGTVYGYTF
TGTGCCATCAGTGAGGGGACAGTCTATGGCTACACCTTC
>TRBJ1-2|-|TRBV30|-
CACTPTERGYGYTF
TGTGCCTGCACCCCTACCGAAAGGGGCTATGGCTACACCTTC
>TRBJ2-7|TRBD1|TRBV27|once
CASSDLGQGYEQYF
TGTGCCAGCAGTGACTTAGGACAGGGCTACGAGCAGTACTTC
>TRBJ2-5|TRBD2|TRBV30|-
CAGSGGGETQYF
TGTGCCGGCAGCGGGGGGGGTGAGACCCAGTACTTC
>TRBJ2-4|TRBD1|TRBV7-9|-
CASSQLRDSKNIQYF
TGTGCCAGCAGCCAGCTCCGGGACAGCAAAAACATTCAGTACTTC
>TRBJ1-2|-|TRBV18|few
CASSQQAGAHYGYTF
TGTGCCAGCTCCCAACAGGCAGGGGCCCACTATGGCTACACCTTC
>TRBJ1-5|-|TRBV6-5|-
CASSSVDQPQHF
TGTGCCAGCAGTTCGGTGGATCAGCCCCAGCATTTT
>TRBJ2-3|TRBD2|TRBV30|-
CAWSSDGGSTDTQYF
TGTGCCTGGAGTTCTGACGGGGGGAGCACAGATACGCAGTATTTT
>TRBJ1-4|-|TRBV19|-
CASTGPGNEKLFF
TGTGCCAGTACAGGGCCCGGTAATGAAAAACTGTTTTTT
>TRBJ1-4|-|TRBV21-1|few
CASSKNGTGGGEKLFF
TGTGCCAGCAGCAAAAACGGAACAGGGGGCGGTGAAAAACTGTTTTTT
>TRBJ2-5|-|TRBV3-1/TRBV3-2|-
CASSQDFGTGTQYF
TGTGCCAGCAGCCAAGATTTTGGTACGGGAACCCAGTACTTC
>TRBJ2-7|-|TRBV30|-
CAWSDSEYEQYF
TGTGCCTGGAGTGACAGTGAGTACGAGCAGTACTTC
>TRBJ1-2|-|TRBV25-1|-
CASSAPGARGYTF
TGTGCCAGCAGTGCCCCAGGGGCTAGGGGCTACACCTTC
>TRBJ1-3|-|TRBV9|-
CASSVATGQGNGNTIYF
TGTGCCAGCAGCGTAGCTACGGGGCAGGGGAACGGAAACACCATATATTTT
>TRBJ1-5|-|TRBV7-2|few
CASSPQGLLQPQHF
TGTGCCAGCAGCCCTCAGGGTTTGCTCCAGCCCCAGCATTTT
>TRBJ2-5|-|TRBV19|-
CASRPSAQETQYF
TGTGCCAGTAGACCCAGCGCACAAGAGACCCAGTACTTC
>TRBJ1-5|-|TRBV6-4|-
CASSVSGNNQPQHF
TGTGCCAGCAGTGTTTCAGGGAACAATCAGCCCCAGCATTTT
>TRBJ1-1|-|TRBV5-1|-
CASSLQGLGTEAFF
TGCGCCAGCAGCTTGCAGGGATTGGGGACTGAAGCTTTCTTT
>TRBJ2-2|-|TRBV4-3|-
CASSQIQGTGELFF
TGCGCCAGCAGTCAAATACAGGGCACCGGGGAGCTGTTTTTT
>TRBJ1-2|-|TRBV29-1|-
CSVDGADLYGYTF
TGCAGCGTTGACGGAGCAGATCTCTATGGCTACACCTTC
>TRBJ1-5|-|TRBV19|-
CASRPRQALGAQHF
TGTGCCAGTAGGCCCCGACAGGCCTTAGGGGCCCAGCATTTT
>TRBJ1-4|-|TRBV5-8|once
CASSFDRTFKLFF
TGTGCCAGCAGCTTTGACAGGACCTTTAAACTGTTTTTT
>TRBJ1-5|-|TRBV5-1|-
CASSPGQYSNQPQHF
TGCGCCAGCAGCCCCGGACAGTATAGCAATCAGCCCCAGCATTTT
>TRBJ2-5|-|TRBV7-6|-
CASSLGGVLETQYF
TGTGCCAGCAGCTTAGGGGGGGTTCTAGAGACCCAGTACTTC
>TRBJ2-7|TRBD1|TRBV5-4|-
CASSLKGQGSPYEQYF
TGTGCCAGCAGCTTAAAGGGACAGGGGTCCCCCTACGAGCAGTACTTC
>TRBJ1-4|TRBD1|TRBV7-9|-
CASSLGTGAEKLFF
TGTGCCAGCAGCTTAGGGACAGGGGCTGAAAAACTGTTTTTT
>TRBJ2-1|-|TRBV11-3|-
CASSSGLKGPVNEQFF
TGTGCCAGCAGCTCGGGACTTAAAGGACCCGTCAATGAGCAGTTCTTC
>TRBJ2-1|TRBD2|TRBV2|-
CASRSRTSGHNEQFF
TGTGCCAGCAGATCCAGGACTAGCGGCCACAATGAGCAGTTCTTC